The clone carrying this TCR beta chain has a count of ten or more. What it binds is not known. This record belongs to a study of T cells after yellow fever vaccination. V was cut by 0 bases and J by 8 bases, with 10 bases left in between. Germline V gene lookup returns CDR1 MNHEY and CDR2 SVGAGI. The CDR3 is made up of 14 amino acids. TCRdb redid the calling of the 5' RACE reads with MiXCR, one entry per CDR3 protein. The table includes 300,000 to 400,000 distinct CDR3 sequences, about 10% detected once. Overall study results and limits: Clonotypes shared by both compartments, CD4 and CD8, made up a small share. Though weaker, the secondary response peaked faster, on day 5 versus 15.

The specimen comprised CD4+ T cells sorted from PBMCs, sampled 45 days after the yellow fever booster vaccination. The TCR comes from a man between 18 and 35 years old who received the YFV17D yellow fever vaccine. V is TRBV6-5 and J is TRBJ1-4; a weak D match, TRBD1 (5 bases). The CDR3: CASSYSPGDEKLFF. The CDR3 nucleotides read TGTGCCAGCAGTTACTCGCCGGGGGACGAAAAACTGTTTTTT.